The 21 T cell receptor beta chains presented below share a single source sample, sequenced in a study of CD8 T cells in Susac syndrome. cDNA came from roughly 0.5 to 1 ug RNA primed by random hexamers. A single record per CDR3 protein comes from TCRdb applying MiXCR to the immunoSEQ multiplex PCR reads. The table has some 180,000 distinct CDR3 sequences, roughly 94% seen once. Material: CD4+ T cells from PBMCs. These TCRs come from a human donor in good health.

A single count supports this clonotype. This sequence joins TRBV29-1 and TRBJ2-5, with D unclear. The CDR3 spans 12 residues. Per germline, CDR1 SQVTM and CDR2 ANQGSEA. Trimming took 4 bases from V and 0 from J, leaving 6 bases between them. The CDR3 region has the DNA TGCAGCGTTGGGAGTTACCAAGAGACCCAGTACTTC. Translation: CSVGSYQETQYF. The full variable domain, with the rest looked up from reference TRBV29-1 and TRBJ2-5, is SAVISQKPSRDICQRGTSLTIQCQVDSQVTMMFWYRQQPGQSLTLIATANQGSEATYESGFVIDKFPISRPNLTFSTLTVSNMSPEDSSIYLCSVGSYQETQYFGPGTRLLVL.

The CDR3 loop reads CASCKTGPSTDTQYF. CDR3 coding DNA: TGCGCCAGCTGTAAGACAGGACCTAGCACAGATACGCAGTATTTT. The chain joins TRBV23-1 to TRBJ2-3; D may be TRBD1 (6 bases). TRBV23-1 counts as an open reading frame of uncertain function. The CDR3 runs 15 residues. With 8 bases removed from V and 0 bases from J, the gap between germline ends came to 15 bases.

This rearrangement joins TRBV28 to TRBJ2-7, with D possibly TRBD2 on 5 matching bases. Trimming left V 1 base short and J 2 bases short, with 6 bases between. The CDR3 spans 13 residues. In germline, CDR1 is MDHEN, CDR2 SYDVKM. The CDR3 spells CASSLYGAYEQYF. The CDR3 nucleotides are TGTGCCAGCAGTTTATACGGGGCCTACGAGCAGTACTTC.

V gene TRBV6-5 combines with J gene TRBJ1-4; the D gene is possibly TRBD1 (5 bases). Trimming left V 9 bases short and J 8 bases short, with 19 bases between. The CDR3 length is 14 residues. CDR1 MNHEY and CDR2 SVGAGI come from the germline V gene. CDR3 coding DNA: TGTGCCAGACCGATGACGCGGGGCCGGGAAAAACTGTTTTTT. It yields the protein CARPMTRGREKLFF.

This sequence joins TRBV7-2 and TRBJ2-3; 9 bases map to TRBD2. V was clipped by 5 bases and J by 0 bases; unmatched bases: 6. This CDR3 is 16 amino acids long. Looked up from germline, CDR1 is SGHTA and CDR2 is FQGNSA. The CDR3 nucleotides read TGTGCCAGCAGCCTCCGACTAGCGGAAAGCACAGATACGCAGTATTTT. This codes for CASSLRLAESTDTQYF.

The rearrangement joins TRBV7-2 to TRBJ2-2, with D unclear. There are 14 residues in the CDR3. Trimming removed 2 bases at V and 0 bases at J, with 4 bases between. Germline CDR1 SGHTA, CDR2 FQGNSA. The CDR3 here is CASSLNPNTGELFF. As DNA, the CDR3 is TGTGCCAGCAGCTTAAATCCGAACACCGGGGAGCTGTTTTTT. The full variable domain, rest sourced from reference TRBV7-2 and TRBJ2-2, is GAGVSQSPSNKVTEKGKDVELRCDPISGHTALYWYRQSLGQGLEFLIYFQGNSAPDKSGLPSDRFSAERTGGSVSTLTIQRTQQEDSAVYLCASSLNPNTGELFFGEGSRLTVL.

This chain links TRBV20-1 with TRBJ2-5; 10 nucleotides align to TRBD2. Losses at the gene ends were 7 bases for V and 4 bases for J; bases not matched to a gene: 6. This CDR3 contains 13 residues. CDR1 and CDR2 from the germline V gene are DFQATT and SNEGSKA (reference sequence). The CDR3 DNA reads TGCAGTGGGGGACCTAGCGGGAGAGAGACCCAGTACTTC. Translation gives CSGGPSGRETQYF.

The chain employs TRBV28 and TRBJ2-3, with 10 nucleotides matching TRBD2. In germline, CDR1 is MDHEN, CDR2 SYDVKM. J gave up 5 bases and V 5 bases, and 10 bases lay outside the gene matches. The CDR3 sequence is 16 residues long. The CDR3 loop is CASSTPSGRPGDTQYF. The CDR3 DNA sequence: TGTGCCAGCAGTACCCCTAGCGGGAGACCCGGAGATACGCAGTATTTT.

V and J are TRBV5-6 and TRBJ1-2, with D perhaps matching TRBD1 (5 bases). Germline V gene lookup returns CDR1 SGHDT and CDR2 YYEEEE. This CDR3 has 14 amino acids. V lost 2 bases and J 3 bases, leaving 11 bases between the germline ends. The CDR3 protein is CASSFGGVDYGYTF. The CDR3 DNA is TGTGCCAGCAGCTTTGGAGGGGTGGACTATGGCTACACCTTC. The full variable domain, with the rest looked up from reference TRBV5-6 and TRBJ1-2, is DAGVTQSPTHLIKTRGQQVTLRCSPKSGHDTVSWYQQALGQGPQFIFQYYEEEERQRGNFPDRFSGHQFPNYSSELNVNALLLGDSALYLCASSFGGVDYGYTFGSGTRLTVV.

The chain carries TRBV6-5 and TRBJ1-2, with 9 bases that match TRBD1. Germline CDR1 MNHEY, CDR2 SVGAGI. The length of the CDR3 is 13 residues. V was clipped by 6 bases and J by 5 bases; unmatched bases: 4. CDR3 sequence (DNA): TGTGCCAGCAGACTGGGACAGGGATATGGCTACACCTTC. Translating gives CASRLGQGYGYTF.

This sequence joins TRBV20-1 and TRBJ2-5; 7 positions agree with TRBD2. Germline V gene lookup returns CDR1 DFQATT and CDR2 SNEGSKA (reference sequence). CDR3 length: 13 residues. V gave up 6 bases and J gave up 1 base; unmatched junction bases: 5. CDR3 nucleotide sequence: TGCAGTGCCCGCCTAGCGGTCCAAGAGACCCAGTACTTC. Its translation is CSARLAVQETQYF.

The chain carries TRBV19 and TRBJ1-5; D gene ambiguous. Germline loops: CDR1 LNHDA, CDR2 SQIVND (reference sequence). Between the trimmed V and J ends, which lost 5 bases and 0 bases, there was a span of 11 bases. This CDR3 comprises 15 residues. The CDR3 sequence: CASSPDVRSNQPQHF. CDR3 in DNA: TGTGCCAGTAGTCCGGACGTGCGTAGCAATCAGCCCCAGCATTTT.

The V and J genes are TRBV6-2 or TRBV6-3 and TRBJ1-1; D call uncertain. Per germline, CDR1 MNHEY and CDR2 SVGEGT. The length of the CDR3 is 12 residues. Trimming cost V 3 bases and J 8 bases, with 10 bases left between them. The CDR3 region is CASSYVFGEAFF. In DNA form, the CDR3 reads TGTGCCAGCAGTTATGTCTTCGGGGAAGCTTTCTTT.

The CDR3 is CASSPRQGPGTEAFF. The DNA for the CDR3 is TGTGCCAGCAGCCCCCGACAGGGCCCGGGGACTGAAGCTTTCTTT. V and J are TRBV9 and TRBJ1-1; TRBD1 matches at 7 bases. Germline V gene sequence: CDR1 SGDLS, CDR2 YYNGEE. V lost 4 bases to trimming and J lost 5 bases; unmatched junction nucleotides: 11. The CDR3 totals 15 residues.

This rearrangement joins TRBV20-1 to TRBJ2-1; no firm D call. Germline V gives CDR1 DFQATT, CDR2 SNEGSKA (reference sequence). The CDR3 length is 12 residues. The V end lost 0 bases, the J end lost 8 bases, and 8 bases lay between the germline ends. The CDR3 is CSARDRIDEQFF. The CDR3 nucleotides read TGCAGTGCTAGAGATAGGATCGATGAGCAGTTCTTC.

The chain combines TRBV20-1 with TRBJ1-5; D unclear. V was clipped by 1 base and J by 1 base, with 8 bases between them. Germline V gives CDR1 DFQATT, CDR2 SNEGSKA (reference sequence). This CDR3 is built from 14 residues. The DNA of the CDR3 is TGCAGTGCTAGAGGGGATTCCAGCAATCAGCCCCAGCATTTT. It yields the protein CSARGDSSNQPQHF.

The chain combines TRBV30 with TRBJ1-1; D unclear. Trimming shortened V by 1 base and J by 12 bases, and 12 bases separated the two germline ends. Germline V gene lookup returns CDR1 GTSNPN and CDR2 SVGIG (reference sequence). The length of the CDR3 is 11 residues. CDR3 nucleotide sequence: TGTGCCTGGAGTGCAGGACTAGTGACTTTCTTT. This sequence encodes CAWSAGLVTFF.

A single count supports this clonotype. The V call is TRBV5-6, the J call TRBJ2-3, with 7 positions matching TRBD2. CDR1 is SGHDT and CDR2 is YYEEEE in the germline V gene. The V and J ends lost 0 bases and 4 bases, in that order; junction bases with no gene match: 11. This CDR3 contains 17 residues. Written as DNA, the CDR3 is TGTGCCAGCAGCTTGGAACCGACTAGCTGGATCGCAGATACGCAGTATTTT. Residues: CASSLEPTSWIADTQYF.

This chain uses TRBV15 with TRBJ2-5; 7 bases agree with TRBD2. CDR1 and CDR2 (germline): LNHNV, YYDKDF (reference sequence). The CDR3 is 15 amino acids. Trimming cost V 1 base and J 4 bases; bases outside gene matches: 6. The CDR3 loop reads CATSRALGRSETQYF. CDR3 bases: TGTGCCACCAGCAGAGCACTCGGGAGGTCAGAGACCCAGTACTTC.

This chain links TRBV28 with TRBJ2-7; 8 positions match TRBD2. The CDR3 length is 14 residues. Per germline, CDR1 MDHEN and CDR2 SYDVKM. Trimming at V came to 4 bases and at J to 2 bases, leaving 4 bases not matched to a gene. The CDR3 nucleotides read TGTGCCAGCAGTTCGCCGGGACTAGCCTACGAGCAGTACTTC. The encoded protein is CASSSPGLAYEQYF.

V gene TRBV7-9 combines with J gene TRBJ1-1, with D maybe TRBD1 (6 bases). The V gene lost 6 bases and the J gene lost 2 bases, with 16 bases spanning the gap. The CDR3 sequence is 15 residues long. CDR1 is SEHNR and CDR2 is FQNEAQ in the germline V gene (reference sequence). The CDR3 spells CASRVPGQRNTEAFF. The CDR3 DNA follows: TGTGCCAGCAGAGTTCCGGGACAAAGAAACACTGAAGCTTTCTTT. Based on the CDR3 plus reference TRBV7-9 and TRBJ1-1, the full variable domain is DTGVSQNPRHKITKRGQNVTFRCDPISEHNRLYWYRQTLGQGPEFLTYFQNEAQLEKSRLLSDRFSAERPKGSFSTLEIQRTEQGDSAMYLCASRVPGQRNTEAFFGQGTRLTVV.